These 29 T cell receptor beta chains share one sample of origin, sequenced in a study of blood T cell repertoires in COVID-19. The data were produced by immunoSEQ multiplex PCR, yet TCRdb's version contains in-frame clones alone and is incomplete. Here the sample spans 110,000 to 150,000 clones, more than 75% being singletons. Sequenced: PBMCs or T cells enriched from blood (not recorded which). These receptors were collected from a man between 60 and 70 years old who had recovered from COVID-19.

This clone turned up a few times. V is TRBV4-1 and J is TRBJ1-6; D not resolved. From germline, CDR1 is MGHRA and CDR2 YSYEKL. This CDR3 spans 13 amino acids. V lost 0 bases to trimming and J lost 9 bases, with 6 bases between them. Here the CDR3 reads CASSQDRGSPLHF. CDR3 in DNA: TGCGCCAGCAGCCAAGACCGGGGTTCACCCCTCCACTTT.

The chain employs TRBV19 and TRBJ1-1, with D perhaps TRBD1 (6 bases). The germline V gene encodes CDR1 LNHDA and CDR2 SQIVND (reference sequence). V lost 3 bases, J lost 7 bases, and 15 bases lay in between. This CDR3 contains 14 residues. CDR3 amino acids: CASSISGRGGEAFF. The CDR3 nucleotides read TGTGCCAGTAGTATCTCGGGCAGGGGTGGTGAAGCTTTCTTT.

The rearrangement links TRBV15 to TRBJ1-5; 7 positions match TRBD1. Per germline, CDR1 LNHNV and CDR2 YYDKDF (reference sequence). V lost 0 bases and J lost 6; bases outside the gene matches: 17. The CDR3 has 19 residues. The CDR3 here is CATSREGVGQLSKGQPQHF. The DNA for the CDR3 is TGTGCCACCAGCAGAGAGGGGGTGGGACAGCTTAGTAAGGGTCAGCCCCAGCATTTT.

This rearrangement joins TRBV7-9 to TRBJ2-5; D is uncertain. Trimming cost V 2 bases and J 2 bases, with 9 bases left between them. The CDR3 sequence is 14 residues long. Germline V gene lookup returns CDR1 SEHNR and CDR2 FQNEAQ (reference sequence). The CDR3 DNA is TGTGCCAGCAGCTTAAGGCGGCTACAAGAGACCCAGTACTTC. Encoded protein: CASSLRRLQETQYF.

The CDR3: CASSSVLSAGGTDTQYF. The CDR3 DNA sequence: TGTGCCAGCAGTAGTGTCTTATCAGCGGGGGGCACAGATACGCAGTATTTT. This chain connects TRBV28 to TRBJ2-3; 8 nucleotides line up with TRBD2. Trimming cost V 5 bases and J 1 base; bases outside gene matches: 11. The CDR3 spans 17 residues. CDR1 and CDR2 from the germline V gene are MDHEN and SYDVKM.

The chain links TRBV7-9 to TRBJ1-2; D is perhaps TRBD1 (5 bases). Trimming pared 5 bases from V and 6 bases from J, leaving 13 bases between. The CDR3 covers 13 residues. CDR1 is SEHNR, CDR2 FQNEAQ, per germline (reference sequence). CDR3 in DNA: TGTGCCAGCAGCCCACCCAGGGAAGATGGCTACACCTTC. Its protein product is CASSPPREDGYTF.

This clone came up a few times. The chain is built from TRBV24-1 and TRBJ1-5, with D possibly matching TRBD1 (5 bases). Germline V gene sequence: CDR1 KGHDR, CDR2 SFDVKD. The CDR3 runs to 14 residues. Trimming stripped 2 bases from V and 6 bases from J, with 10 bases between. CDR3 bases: TGTGCCACCAGTGATTCCCAGGGCACTCAGCCCCAGCATTTT. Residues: CATSDSQGTQPQHF.

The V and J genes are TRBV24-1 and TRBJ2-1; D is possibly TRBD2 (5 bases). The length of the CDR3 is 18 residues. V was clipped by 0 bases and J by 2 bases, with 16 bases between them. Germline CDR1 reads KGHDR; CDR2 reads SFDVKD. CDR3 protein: CATSDLPPHEGPYNEQFF. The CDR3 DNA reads TGTGCCACCAGTGATTTGCCCCCCCACGAGGGCCCCTACAATGAGCAGTTCTTC.

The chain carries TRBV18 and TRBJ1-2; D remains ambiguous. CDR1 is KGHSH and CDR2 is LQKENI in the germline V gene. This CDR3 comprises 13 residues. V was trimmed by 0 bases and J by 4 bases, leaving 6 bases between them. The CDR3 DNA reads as TGTGCCAGCTCACCACCCTCAGTCTATGGCTACACCTTC. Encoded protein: CASSPPSVYGYTF.

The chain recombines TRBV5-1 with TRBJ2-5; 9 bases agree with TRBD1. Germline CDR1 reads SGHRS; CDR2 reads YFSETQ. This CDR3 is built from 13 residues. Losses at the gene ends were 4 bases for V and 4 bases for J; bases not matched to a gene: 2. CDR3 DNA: TGCGCCAGCAGCCTGGGACAGGGAGAGACCCAGTACTTC. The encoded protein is CASSLGQGETQYF.

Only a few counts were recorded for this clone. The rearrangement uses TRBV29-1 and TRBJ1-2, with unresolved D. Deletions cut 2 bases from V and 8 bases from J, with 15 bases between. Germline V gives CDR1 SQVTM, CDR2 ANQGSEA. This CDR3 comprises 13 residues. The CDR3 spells CSVERGYGKGYTF. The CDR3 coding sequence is TGCAGCGTTGAAAGAGGGTATGGTAAGGGCTACACCTTC.

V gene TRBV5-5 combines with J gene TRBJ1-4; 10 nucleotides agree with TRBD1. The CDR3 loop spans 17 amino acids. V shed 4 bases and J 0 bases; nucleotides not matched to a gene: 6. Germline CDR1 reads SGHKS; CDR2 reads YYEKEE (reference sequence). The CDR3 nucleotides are TGTGCCAGCAGCCGATTCGGACAGGGGGCAACTAATGAAAAACTGTTTTTT. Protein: CASSRFGQGATNEKLFF.

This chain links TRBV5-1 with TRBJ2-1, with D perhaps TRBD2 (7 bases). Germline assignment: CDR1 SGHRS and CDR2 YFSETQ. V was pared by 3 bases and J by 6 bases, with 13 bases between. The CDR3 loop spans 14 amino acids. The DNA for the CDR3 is TGCGCCAGCAGCTGGGGGGGCCCGAGCAATGAGCAGTTCTTC. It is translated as CASSWGGPSNEQFF. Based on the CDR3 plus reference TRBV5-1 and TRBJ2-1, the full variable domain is KAGVTQTPRYLIKTRGQQVTLSCSPISGHRSVSWYQQTPGQGLQFLFEYFSETQRNKGNFPGRFSGRQFSNSRSEMNVSTLELGDSALYLCASSWGGPSNEQFFGPGTRLTVL.

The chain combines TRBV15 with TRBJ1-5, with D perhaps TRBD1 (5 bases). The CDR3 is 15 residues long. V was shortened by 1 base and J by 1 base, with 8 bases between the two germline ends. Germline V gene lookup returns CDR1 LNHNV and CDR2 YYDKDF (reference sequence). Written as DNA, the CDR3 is TGTGCCACCAGCAGAGGTCCAGGGAGCAATCAGCCCCAGCATTTT. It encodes CATSRGPGSNQPQHF.

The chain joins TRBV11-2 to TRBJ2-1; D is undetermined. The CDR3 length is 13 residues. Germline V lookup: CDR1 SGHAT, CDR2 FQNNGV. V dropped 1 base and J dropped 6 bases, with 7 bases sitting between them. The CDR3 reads CASSLAYTNEQFF. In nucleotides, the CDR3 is TGTGCCAGCAGCTTAGCGTACACCAATGAGCAGTTCTTC.

The CDR3 here is CASTLAGGNEQYF. CDR3 in DNA: TGTGCCAGCACCCTAGCAGGGGGAAACGAGCAGTACTTC. The chain recombines TRBV7-9 with TRBJ2-7; the match to TRBD1 covers 7 bases. CDR3 size: 13 residues. CDR1 is SEHNR, CDR2 FQNEAQ, per germline (reference sequence). J was trimmed by 5 bases and V by 7 bases; bases with no gene match: 8.

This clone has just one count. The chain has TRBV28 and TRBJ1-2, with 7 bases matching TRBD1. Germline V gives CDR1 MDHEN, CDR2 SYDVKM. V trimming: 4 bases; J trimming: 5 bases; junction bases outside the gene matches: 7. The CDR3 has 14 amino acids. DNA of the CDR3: TGTGCCAGCAGTTCGGGACAGCACCCTTATGGCTACACCTTC. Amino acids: CASSSGQHPYGYTF.

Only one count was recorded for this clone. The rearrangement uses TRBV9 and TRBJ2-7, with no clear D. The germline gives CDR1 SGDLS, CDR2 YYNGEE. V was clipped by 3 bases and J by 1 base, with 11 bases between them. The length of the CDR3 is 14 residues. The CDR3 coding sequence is TGTGCCAGCAGCGAAAGACTTACATCCTACGAGCAGTACTTC. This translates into CASSERLTSYEQYF.

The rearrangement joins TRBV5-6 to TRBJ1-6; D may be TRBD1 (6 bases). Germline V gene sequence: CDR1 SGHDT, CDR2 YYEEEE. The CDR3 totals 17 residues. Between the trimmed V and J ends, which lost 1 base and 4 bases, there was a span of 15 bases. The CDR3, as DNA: TGTGCCAGCAGCTTGTTCGACAGGTCAAAGTATAATTCACCCCTCCACTTT. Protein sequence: CASSLFDRSKYNSPLHF.

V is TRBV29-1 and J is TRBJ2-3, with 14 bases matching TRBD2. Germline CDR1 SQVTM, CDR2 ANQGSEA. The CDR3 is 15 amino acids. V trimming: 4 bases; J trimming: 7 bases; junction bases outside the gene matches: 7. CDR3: CSVGAGTSGGYTQYF. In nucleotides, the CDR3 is TGCAGCGTTGGGGCCGGGACTAGCGGGGGATATACGCAGTATTTT.

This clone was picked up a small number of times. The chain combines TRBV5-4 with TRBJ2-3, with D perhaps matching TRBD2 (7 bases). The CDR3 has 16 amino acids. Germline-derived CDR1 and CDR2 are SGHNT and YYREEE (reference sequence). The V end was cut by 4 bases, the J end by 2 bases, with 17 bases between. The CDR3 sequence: CASSPRRGADTDTQYF. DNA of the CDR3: TGTGCCAGCAGCCCCCGCCGGGGGGCCGACACAGATACGCAGTATTTT.

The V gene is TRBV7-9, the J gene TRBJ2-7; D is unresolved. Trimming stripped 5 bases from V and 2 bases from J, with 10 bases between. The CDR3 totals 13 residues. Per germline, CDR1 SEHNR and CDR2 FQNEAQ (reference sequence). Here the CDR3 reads CASSPGFPYEQYF. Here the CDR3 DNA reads TGTGCCAGCAGCCCAGGATTTCCCTACGAGCAGTACTTC. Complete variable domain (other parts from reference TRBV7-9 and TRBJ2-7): DTGVSQNPRHKITKRGQNVTFRCDPISEHNRLYWYRQTLGQGPEFLTYFQNEAQLEKSRLLSDRFSAERPKGSFSTLEIQRTEQGDSAMYLCASSPGFPYEQYFGPGTRLTVT.

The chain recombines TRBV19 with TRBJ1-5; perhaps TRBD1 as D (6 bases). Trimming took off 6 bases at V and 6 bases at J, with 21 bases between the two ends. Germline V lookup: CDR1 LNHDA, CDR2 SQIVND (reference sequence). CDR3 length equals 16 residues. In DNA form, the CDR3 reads TGTGCCAGTAGCTACCGGGCGGGGGGGCAGTCTCAGCCCCAGCATTTT. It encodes CASSYRAGGQSQPQHF.

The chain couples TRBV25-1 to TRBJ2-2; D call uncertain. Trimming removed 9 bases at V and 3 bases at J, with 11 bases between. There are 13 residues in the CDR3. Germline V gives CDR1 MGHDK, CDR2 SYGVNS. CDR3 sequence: CASSKPDTGELFF. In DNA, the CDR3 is TGTGCCAGTAGCAAGCCAGACACCGGGGAGCTGTTTTTT.

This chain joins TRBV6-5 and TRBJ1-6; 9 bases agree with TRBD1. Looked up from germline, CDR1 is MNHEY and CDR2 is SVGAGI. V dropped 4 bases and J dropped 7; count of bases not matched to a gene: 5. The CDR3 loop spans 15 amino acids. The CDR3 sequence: CASSSTGTGNSPLHF. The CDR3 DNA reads TGTGCCAGCAGTTCCACCGGGACAGGGAATTCACCCCTCCACTTT.

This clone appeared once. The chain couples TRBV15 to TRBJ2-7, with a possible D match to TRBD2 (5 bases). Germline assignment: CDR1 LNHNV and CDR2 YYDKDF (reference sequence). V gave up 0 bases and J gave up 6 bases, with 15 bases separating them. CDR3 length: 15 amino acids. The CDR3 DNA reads TGTGCCACCAGCAGAGACTCCGGGAAACTGGGCGAGCAGTACTTC. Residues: CATSRDSGKLGEQYF.

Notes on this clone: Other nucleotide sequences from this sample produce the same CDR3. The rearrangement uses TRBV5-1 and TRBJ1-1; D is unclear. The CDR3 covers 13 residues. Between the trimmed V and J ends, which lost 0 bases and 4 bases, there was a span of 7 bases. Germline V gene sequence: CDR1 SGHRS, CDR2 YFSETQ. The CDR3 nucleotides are TGCGCCAGCAGCTTGGCCGGTCTCACTGAAGCTTTCTTT. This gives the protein CASSLAGLTEAFF.

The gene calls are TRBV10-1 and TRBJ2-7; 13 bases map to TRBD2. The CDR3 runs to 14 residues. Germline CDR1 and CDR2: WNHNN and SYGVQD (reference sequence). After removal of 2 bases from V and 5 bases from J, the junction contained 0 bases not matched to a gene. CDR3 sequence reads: CASSEGLAGDEQYF. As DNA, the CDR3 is TGCGCCAGCAGTGAGGGACTAGCGGGAGACGAGCAGTACTTC.

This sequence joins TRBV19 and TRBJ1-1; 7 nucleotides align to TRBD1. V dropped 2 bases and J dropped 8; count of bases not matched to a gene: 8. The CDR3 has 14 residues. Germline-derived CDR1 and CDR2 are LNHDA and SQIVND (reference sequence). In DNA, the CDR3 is TGTGCCAGTAGTATAACGCCGGGACAGCGAGAAGCTTTCTTT. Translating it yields CASSITPGQREAFF. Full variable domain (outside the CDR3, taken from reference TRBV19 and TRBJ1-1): DGGITQSPKYLFRKEGQNVTLSCEQNLNHDAMYWYRQDPGQGLRLIYYSQIVNDFQKGDIAEGYSVSREKKESFPLTVTSAQKNPTAFYLCASSITPGQREAFFGQGTRLTVV.